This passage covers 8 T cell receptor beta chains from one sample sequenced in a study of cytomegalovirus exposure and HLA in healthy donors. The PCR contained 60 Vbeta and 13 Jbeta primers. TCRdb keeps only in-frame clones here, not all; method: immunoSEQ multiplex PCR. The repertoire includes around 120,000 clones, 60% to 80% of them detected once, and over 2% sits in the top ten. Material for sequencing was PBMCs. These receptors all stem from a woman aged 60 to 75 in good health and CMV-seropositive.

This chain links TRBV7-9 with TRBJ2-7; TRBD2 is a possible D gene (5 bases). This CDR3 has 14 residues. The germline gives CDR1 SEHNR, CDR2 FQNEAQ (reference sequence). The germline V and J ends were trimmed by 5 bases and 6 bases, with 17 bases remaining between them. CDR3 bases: TGTGCCAGCAGCCTAATAGCGTCCCCCCTCGAGCAGTACTTC. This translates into CASSLIASPLEQYF.

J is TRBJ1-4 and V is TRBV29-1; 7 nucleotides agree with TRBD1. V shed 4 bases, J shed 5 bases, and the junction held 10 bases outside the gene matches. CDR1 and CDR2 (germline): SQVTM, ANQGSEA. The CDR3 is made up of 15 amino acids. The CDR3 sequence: CSVGGGGRPNEKLFF. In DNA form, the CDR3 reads TGCAGCGTTGGTGGAGGGGGCCGACCAAATGAAAAACTGTTTTTT.

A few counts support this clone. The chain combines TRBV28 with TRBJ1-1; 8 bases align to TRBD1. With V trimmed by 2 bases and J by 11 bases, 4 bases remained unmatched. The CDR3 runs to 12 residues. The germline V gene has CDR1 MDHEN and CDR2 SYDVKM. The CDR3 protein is CASSLVRGRAFF. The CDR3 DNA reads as TGTGCCAGCAGTTTAGTCAGGGGGCGGGCTTTCTTT.

Written as DNA, the CDR3 is TGTGCCAGCAGCGTAGACACAGGGAGTCAGCCCCAGCATTTT. Translation gives CASSVDTGSQPQHF. The chain joins TRBV9 to TRBJ1-5; D may be TRBD1 (6 bases). This CDR3 region has 14 residues. V was trimmed by 0 bases and J by 6 bases, leaving 10 bases between them. Germline-derived CDR1 and CDR2 are SGDLS and YYNGEE.

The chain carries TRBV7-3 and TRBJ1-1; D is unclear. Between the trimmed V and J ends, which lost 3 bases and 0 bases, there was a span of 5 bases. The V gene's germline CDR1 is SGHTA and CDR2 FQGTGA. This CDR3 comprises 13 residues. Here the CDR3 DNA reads TGTGCCAGCAGCTTCAGGATGAACACTGAAGCTTTCTTT. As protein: CASSFRMNTEAFF.

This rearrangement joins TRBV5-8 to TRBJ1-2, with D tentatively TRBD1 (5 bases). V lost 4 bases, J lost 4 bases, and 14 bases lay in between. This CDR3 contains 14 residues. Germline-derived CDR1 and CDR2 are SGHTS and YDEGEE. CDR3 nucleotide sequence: TGTGCCAGCAGCCTCGGGGGGTCTGGCTATGGCTACACCTTC. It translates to CASSLGGSGYGYTF.

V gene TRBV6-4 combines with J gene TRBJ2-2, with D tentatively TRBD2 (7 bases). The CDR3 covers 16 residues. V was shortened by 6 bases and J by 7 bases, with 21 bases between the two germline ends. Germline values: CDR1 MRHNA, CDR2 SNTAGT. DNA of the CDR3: TGTGCCAGCAGCCACCCCTCCGGGGGGCTGGGCGGGGAGCTGTTTTTT. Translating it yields CASSHPSGGLGGELFF.

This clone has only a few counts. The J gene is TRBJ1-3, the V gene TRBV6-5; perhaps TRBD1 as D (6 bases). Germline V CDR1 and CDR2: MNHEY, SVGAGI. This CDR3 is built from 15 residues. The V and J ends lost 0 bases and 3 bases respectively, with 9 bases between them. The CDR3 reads CASSYSTGYGNTIYF. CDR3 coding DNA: TGTGCCAGCAGTTACTCGACAGGCTATGGAAACACCATATATTTT.